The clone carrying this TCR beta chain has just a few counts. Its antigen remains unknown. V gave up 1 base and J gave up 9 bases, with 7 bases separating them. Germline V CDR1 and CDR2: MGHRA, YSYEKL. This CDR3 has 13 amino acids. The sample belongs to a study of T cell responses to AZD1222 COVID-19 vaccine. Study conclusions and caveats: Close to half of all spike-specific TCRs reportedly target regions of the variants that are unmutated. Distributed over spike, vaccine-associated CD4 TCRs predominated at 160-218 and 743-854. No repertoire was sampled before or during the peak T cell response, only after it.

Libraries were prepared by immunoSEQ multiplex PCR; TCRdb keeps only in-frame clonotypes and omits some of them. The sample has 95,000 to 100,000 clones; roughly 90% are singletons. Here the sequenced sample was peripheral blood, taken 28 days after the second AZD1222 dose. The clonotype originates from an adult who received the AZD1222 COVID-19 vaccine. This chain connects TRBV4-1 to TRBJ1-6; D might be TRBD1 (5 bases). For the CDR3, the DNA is TGCGCCAGCAGCCAAGGTGGGGGTTCACCCCTCCACTTT. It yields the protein CASSQGGGSPLHF.